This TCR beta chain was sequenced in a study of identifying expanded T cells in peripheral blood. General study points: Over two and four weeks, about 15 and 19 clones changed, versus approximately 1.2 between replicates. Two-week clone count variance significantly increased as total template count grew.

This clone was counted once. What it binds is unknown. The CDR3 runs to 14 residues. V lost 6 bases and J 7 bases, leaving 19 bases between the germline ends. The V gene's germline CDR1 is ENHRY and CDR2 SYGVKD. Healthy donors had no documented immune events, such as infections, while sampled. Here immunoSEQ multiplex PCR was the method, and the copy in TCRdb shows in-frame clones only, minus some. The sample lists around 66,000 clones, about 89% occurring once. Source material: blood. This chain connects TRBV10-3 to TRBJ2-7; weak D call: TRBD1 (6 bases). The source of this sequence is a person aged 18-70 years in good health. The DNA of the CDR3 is TGTGCCATCAGCCCCGGGACACCCACTTGGGAGCAGTACTTC. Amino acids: CAISPGTPTWEQYF.